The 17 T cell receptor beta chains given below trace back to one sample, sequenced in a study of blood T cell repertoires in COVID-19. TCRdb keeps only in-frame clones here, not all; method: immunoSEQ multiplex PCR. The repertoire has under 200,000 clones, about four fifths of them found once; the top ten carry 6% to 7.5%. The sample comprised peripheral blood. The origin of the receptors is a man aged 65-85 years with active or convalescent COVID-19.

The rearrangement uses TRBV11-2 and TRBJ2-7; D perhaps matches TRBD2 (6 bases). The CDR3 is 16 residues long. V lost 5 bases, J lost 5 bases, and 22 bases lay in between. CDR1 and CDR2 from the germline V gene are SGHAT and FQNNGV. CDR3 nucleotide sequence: TGTGCCAGCAGCCCACGGGCGGGGCAGAGTTACGACGAGCAGTACTTC. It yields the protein CASSPRAGQSYDEQYF.

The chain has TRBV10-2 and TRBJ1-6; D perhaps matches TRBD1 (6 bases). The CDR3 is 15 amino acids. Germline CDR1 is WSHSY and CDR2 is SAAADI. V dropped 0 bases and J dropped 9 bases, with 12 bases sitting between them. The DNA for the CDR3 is TGCGCCAGCAGTGAGTCGGGGGCTTGGGGTTCACCCCTCCACTTT. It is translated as CASSESGAWGSPLHF.

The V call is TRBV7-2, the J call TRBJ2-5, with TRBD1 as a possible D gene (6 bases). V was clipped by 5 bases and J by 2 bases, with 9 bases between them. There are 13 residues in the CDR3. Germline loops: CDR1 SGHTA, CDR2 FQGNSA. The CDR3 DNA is TGTGCCAGCAGCCCCGGACAGCAAGAGACCCAGTACTTC. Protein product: CASSPGQQETQYF.

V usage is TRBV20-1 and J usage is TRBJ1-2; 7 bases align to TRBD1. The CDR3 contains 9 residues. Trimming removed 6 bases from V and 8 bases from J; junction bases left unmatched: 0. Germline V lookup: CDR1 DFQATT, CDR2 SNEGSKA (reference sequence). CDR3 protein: CSAGQGYTF. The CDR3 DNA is TGCAGTGCGGGACAGGGCTACACCTTC.

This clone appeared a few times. The CDR3 reads CASTRSTGSNQPQHF. The CDR3 DNA reads TGTGCCAGCACAAGGTCGACAGGCAGCAATCAGCCCCAGCATTTT. The chain uses TRBV6-5 and TRBJ1-5; TRBD1 is a possible D gene (6 bases). The CDR3 runs 15 residues. In germline, CDR1 is MNHEY, CDR2 SVGAGI. V was cut by 7 bases and J by 1 base, with 14 bases left in between.

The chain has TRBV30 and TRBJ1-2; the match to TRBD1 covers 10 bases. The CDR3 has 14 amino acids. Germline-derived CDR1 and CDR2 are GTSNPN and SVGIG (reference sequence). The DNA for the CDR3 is TGTGCGTGTGACAGGGGGCGAGGCCACTATGGCTACACCTTC. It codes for CACDRGRGHYGYTF.

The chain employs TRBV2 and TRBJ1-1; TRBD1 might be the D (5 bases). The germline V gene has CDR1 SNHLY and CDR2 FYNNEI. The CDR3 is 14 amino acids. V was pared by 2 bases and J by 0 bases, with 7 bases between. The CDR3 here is CASSELTVNTEAFF. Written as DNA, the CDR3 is TGTGCCAGCAGTGAACTGACAGTGAACACTGAAGCTTTCTTT.

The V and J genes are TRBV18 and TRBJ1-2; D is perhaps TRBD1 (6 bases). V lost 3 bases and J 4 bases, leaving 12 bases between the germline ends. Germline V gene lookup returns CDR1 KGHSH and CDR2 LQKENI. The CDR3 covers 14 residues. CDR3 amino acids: CASSPPPDSYGYTF. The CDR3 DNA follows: TGTGCCAGCTCACCTCCCCCGGACAGCTATGGCTACACCTTC.

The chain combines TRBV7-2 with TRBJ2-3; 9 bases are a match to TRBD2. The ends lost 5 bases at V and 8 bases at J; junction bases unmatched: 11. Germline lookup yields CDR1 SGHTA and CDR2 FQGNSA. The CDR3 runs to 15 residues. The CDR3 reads CASSPGVAGVSTQYF. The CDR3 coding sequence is TGTGCCAGCAGCCCCGGGGTAGCGGGAGTAAGTACGCAGTATTTT.

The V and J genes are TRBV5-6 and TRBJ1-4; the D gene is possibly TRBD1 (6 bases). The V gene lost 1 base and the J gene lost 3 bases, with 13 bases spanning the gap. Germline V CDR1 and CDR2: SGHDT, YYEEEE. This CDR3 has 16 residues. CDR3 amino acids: CASSLRGHRANEKLFF. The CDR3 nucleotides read TGTGCCAGCAGCTTGAGGGGACATCGGGCTAATGAAAAACTGTTTTTT.

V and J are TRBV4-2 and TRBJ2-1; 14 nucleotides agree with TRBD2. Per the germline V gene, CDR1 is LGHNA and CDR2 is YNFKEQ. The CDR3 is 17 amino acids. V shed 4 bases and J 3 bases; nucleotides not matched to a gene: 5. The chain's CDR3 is CASSPGLAGGHYNEQFF. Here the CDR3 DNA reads TGTGCCAGCAGCCCTGGACTAGCGGGAGGACACTACAATGAGCAGTTCTTC.

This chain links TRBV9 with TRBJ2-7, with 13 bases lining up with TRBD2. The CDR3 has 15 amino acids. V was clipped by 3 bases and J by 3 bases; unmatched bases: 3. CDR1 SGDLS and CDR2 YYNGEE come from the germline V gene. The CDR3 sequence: CASSAGTSGDYEQYF. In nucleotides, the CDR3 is TGTGCCAGCAGCGCCGGGACTAGCGGGGACTACGAGCAGTACTTC.

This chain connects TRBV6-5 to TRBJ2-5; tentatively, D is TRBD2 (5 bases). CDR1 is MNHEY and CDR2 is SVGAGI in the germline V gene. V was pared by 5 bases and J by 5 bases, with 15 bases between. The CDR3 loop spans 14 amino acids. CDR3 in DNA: TGTGCCAGCAGTCCCCGGGGAGCCTCTGAGACCCAGTACTTC. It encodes CASSPRGASETQYF.

CDR3 DNA: TGTGCCAGCTCACCTAGCCAGTCGAACGAGCAGTACTTC. Translation: CASSPSQSNEQYF. The chain combines TRBV18 with TRBJ2-7; D gene uncertain. Between the trimmed V and J ends, which lost 3 bases and 5 bases, there was a span of 11 bases. The CDR3 is 13 residues long. Germline CDR1 reads KGHSH; CDR2 reads LQKENI. Together with reference TRBV18 and TRBJ2-7, the CDR3 gives the full variable domain: NAGVMQNPRHLVRRRGQEARLRCSPMKGHSHVYWYRQLPEEGLKFMVYLQKENIIDESGMPKERFSAEFPKEGPSILRIQQVVRGDSAAYFCASSPSQSNEQYFGPGTRLTVT.

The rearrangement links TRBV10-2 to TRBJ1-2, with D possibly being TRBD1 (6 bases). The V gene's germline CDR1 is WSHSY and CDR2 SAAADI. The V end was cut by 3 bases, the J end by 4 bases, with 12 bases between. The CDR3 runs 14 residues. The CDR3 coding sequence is TGCGCCAGCAGTGAAAGGACAGCAAGCTATGGCTACACCTTC. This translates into CASSERTASYGYTF.

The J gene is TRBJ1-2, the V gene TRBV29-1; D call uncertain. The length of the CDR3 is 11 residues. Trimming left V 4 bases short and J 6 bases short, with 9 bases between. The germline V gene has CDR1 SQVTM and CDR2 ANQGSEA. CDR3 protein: CSVAGNNGYTF. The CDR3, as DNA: TGCAGCGTTGCCGGGAACAATGGCTACACCTTC.

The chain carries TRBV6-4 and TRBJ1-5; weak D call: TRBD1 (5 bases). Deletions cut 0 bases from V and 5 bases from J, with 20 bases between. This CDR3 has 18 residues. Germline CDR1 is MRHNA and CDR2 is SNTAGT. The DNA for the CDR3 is TGTGCCAGCAGTGACTCGAAGTGGCAGGGCCGTATCCATCAGCCCCAGCATTTT. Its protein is CASSDSKWQGRIHQPQHF.